The 28 T cell receptor beta chains below were found in one sample sequenced in a study of shared clonotypes between healthy human individuals. Measured with immunoSEQ multiplex PCR; TCRdb has only the in-frame clones, and not every one. The sample holds about 460,000 clones, 70% to 80% seen once. Sequencing was done on a sample of PBMCs. The source of these receptors is a woman in her 40s in good health. Some clones in this sample may be carry-over from other donors' samples.

The chain employs TRBV5-4 and TRBJ1-2; D not resolved. V lost 4 bases, J lost 0 bases, and 10 bases lay in between. The CDR3 length is 14 residues. Looked up from germline, CDR1 is SGHNT and CDR2 is YYREEE (reference sequence). In nucleotides, the CDR3 is TGTGCCAGCAGCCTCGAGGTACCTAACTATGGCTACACCTTC. Protein product: CASSLEVPNYGYTF.

A single count supports this clone. The chain recombines TRBV2 with TRBJ2-3, with D possibly being TRBD1 or TRBD2 (5 bases each). Germline V CDR1 and CDR2: SNHLY, FYNNEI. CDR3 size: 12 residues. V lost 3 bases, J lost 6 bases, and 7 bases lay in between. The chain's CDR3 is CASSDWGDTQYF. The CDR3 DNA reads as TGTGCCAGCAGTGATTGGGGGGATACGCAGTATTTT.

This clone was seen a handful of times. CDR3 loop: CAWSVVRTTVSGANVLTF. As DNA, the CDR3 is TGTGCCTGGAGTGTGGTAAGAACGACGGTCTCTGGGGCCAACGTCCTGACTTTC. The J gene is TRBJ2-6, the V gene TRBV30; D is unclear. This CDR3 has 18 residues. Trimming removed 0 bases from V and 0 bases from J, with 15 bases in between. CDR1 is GTSNPN and CDR2 is SVGIG in the germline V gene (reference sequence).

The chain uses TRBV11-2 and TRBJ1-4; D is uncertain. The CDR3 covers 13 residues. V was trimmed by 1 base and J by 8 bases, leaving 8 bases between them. Germline V gives CDR1 SGHAT, CDR2 FQNNGV. The CDR3 region has the DNA TGTGCCAGCAGCTTAGGCTTACTCGAAAAACTGTTTTTT. Amino acid sequence: CASSLGLLEKLFF.

CDR3 bases: TGTGCCAGCAGCTTACTCTGGAGGGGCTACAATGAGCAGTTCTTC. Residues: CASSLLWRGYNEQFF. The gene calls are TRBV7-2 and TRBJ2-1; a possible D gene is TRBD2 (6 bases). Per germline, CDR1 SGHTA and CDR2 FQGNSA. V dropped 2 bases and J dropped 3 bases, with 11 bases sitting between them. The CDR3 extends over 15 amino acids.

The chain uses TRBV7-2 and TRBJ2-1, with 7 bases that match TRBD2. V lost 3 bases, J lost 1 base, and 15 bases stayed unmatched. This CDR3 spans 19 amino acids. The germline CDR1 and CDR2 sequences are SGHTA and FQGNSA. CDR3: CASSLTGGPSGNSYNEQFF. The CDR3 DNA follows: TGTGCCAGCAGCTTGACGGGGGGACCAAGCGGGAATTCCTACAATGAGCAGTTCTTC.

This clone was seen just once. For the CDR3, the DNA is TGTGCCAGCAGTGAAGGAGGGGCCGCTGAAGCTTTCTTT. Amino acids: CASSEGGAAEAFF. The chain is built from TRBV25-1 and TRBJ1-1, with D tentatively TRBD1 (5 bases). The CDR3 contains 13 residues. Trimming stripped 2 bases from V and 6 bases from J, with 10 bases between. Germline V lookup: CDR1 MGHDK, CDR2 SYGVNS.

This clone was seen repeatedly, ten times or more. The V and J genes are TRBV6-1 and TRBJ2-7, with D possibly matching TRBD2 (5 bases). This CDR3 has 12 amino acids. In germline, CDR1 is MNHNS, CDR2 SASEGT. V gave up 7 bases and J gave up 6 bases, with 13 bases separating them. The CDR3 DNA reads TGTGCCAGCACTCTACTGGGGAGCGAGCAGTACTTC. It yields the protein CASTLLGSEQYF.

The V and J genes are TRBV5-1 and TRBJ2-7; D unresolved. CDR1 is SGHRS and CDR2 is YFSETQ in the germline V gene. The CDR3 length is 17 residues. The V and J ends lost 2 bases and 0 bases respectively, with 18 bases between them. The CDR3 here is CASSLRPPSASSYEQYF. The CDR3 nucleotides are TGCGCCAGCAGCTTAAGACCCCCATCCGCGAGCTCCTACGAGCAGTACTTC.

The rearrangement joins TRBV30 to TRBJ2-7, with D maybe TRBD1 (6 bases). Germline V gives CDR1 GTSNPN, CDR2 SVGIG (reference sequence). Trimming pared 4 bases from V and 2 bases from J, leaving 21 bases between. CDR3 length: 16 amino acids. CDR3 sequence: CAWTPTGDIGTYEQYF. As DNA, the CDR3 is TGTGCCTGGACCCCCACCGGGGACATAGGAACCTACGAGCAGTACTTC. Together with reference TRBV30 and TRBJ2-7, the CDR3 gives the full variable domain: SQTIHQWPATLVQPVGSPLSLECTVEGTSNPNLYWYRQAAGRGLQLLFYSVGIGQISSEVPQNLSASRPQDRQFILSSKKLLLSDSGFYLCAWTPTGDIGTYEQYFGPGTRLTVT.

This CDR3 reads CASRGRQNEKLFF. The CDR3 DNA reads as TGTGCCAGCCGGGGGAGGCAGAATGAAAAACTGTTTTTT. V is TRBV27 and J is TRBJ1-4; tentatively, D is TRBD1 (5 bases). CDR1 is MNHEY, CDR2 SMNVEV, per germline (reference sequence). V was pared by 8 bases and J by 5 bases, with 12 bases between. This CDR3 spans 13 amino acids.

The V and J genes are TRBV7-2 and TRBJ2-5; the match to TRBD2 covers 10 bases. This CDR3 is 18 amino acids long. Germline values: CDR1 SGHTA, CDR2 FQGNSA. Trimming at V came to 3 bases and at J to 5 bases, leaving 15 bases not matched to a gene. The CDR3 nucleotides read TGTGCCAGCAGCTTCCCGGCGAGCGGGAGGGCCTGGGATGAGACCCAGTACTTC. This sequence encodes CASSFPASGRAWDETQYF.

This chain links TRBV7-2 with TRBJ1-2, with no clear D. V was cut by 5 bases and J by 1 base, with 11 bases left in between. Germline lookup yields CDR1 SGHTA and CDR2 FQGNSA. The CDR3 is 14 residues long. The CDR3, as DNA: TGTGCCAGCAGCCCTGGACTGAGTAACTATGGCTACACCTTC. As protein: CASSPGLSNYGYTF.

Only a few counts were recorded for this clone. The CDR3 is CASRGQGQPKKVEQYF. CDR3 in DNA: TGCGCCAGCAGGGGTCAGGGACAACCGAAAAAGGTCGAGCAGTACTTC. V gene TRBV10-1 combines with J gene TRBJ2-7; D possibly corresponds to TRBD1 (6 bases). CDR1 WNHNN and CDR2 SYGVQD come from the germline V gene (reference sequence). V was shortened by 6 bases and J by 6 bases, with 24 bases between the two germline ends. The CDR3 totals 16 residues.

This rearrangement joins TRBV2 to TRBJ1-5; 7 bases fit TRBD1. Germline CDR1 SNHLY, CDR2 FYNNEI. This CDR3 has 15 amino acids. The V segment lost 1 base and the J segment 5 bases; nucleotides outside the gene matches: 5. CDR3 in amino acids: CASSEGRQGHQPQHF. For the CDR3, the DNA is TGTGCCAGCAGTGAAGGTAGACAGGGACATCAGCCCCAGCATTTT.

The CDR3 sequence is CASGRLAGSTDTQYF. CDR3 coding DNA: TGTGCCAGCGGCAGACTAGCGGGTAGCACAGATACGCAGTATTTT. V and J are TRBV7-9 and TRBJ2-3; 10 bases fit TRBD2. V lost 8 bases to trimming and J lost 0 bases; unmatched junction nucleotides: 5. This CDR3 contains 15 residues. The germline CDR1 and CDR2 sequences are SEHNR and FQNEAQ (reference sequence). The full variable domain, its missing parts supplied by reference TRBV7-9 and TRBJ2-3, is DTGVSQNPRHKITKRGQNVTFRCDPISEHNRLYWYRQTLGQGPEFLTYFQNEAQLEKSRLLSDRFSAERPKGSFSTLEIQRTEQGDSAMYLCASGRLAGSTDTQYFGPGTRLTVL.

In regard to this clone: A far larger clone is off by one base, so a read error is likely. This rearrangement joins TRBV30 to TRBJ2-2, with 10 bases lining up with TRBD1. The CDR3 is made up of 15 amino acids. Germline assignment: CDR1 GTSNPN and CDR2 SVGIG (reference sequence). The CDR3 reads CAWGTGAANTGGLFF. The CDR3, as DNA: TGTGCCTGGGGGACAGGGGCCGCGAACACCGGGGGGCTGTTTTTT.

The chain employs TRBV29-1 and TRBJ2-5; D is possibly TRBD1 (6 bases). Deletions cut 1 base from V and 5 bases from J, with 11 bases between. CDR1 and CDR2 from the germline V gene are SQVTM and ANQGSEA. CDR3 length equals 13 residues. The CDR3 sequence is CSVEGPQGETQYF. The CDR3 DNA sequence: TGCAGCGTTGAAGGGCCCCAGGGGGAGACCCAGTACTTC.

A single count supports this clone. The chain is built from TRBV5-4 and TRBJ2-2, with 7 bases aligning to TRBD1. The CDR3 runs to 18 residues. From germline, CDR1 is SGHNT and CDR2 YYREEE (reference sequence). The V segment lost 7 bases and the J segment 1 base; nucleotides outside the gene matches: 16. CDR3 loop: CASGYPGQPSLNTGELFF. CDR3 coding DNA: TGTGCCAGCGGCTATCCGGGACAGCCATCATTGAACACCGGGGAGCTGTTTTTT.

This clone was seen only a few times. A read error is likely here: a far larger clone is one base away. The missing conserved phenylalanine or tryptophan at the end of this CDR3 makes a read error likely. V gene TRBV6-1 combines with J gene TRBJ1-5; 7 positions match TRBD1. V trimming: 6 bases; J trimming: 2 bases; junction bases outside the gene matches: 7. The CDR3 is 15 amino acids. Germline assignment: CDR1 MNHNS and CDR2 SASEGT. The CDR3 protein is CASSLGQVGNQPQHL. The CDR3 DNA reads TGTGCCAGCAGCCTAGGACAGGTCGGCAATCAGCCCCAGCATCTT.

The gene calls are TRBV25-1 and TRBJ2-5; no clear D gene. Germline V gives CDR1 MGHDK, CDR2 SYGVNS. This CDR3 has 12 residues. Trimming removed 2 bases at V and 2 bases at J, with 3 bases between. Written as DNA, the CDR3 is TGTGCCAGCAGTGAAAATCAAGAGACCCAGTACTTC. Protein: CASSENQETQYF.

As to this clone: Only one base separates this from a far larger clonotype, so it likely reflects a read error. Distinct nucleotide sequences in the sample also encode this CDR3. The chain has TRBV30 and TRBJ2-2; D could derive from TRBD1 or TRBD2 (5 bases each). The CDR3 has 14 residues. Germline CDR1 GTSNPN, CDR2 SVGIG (reference sequence). The CDR3 loop is CAWAGTAFSGELFF. CDR3 nucleotides: TGTGCCTGGGCCGGGACCGCCTTCTCCGGTGAGCTGTTTTTT.

The chain combines TRBV10-3 with TRBJ2-1; D ambiguous. Germline assignment: CDR1 ENHRY and CDR2 SYGVKD. V lost 3 bases and J 7 bases, leaving 7 bases between the germline ends. The CDR3 spans 12 residues. The CDR3 protein is CAISDNQNEQFF. CDR3 nucleotides: TGTGCCATCAGTGATAATCAGAATGAGCAGTTCTTC.

This rearrangement joins TRBV7-9 to TRBJ2-1; TRBD2 matches at 10 bases. CDR3 size: 16 residues. Losses at the gene ends were 1 base for V and 4 bases for J; bases not matched to a gene: 4. CDR1 is SEHNR and CDR2 is FQNEAQ in the germline V gene (reference sequence). The CDR3 DNA reads as TGTGCCAGCAGCTTAGACGGTAGCGGGAGGTACAATGAGCAGTTCTTC. Translated: CASSLDGSGRYNEQFF.

Turning to this clone: The likely explanation is a read error, given a far larger clone one base away. Other nucleotide sequences in the sample specify the same CDR3. The chain combines TRBV9 with TRBJ2-1, with D uncertain. The CDR3 totals 15 residues. V gave up 3 bases and J gave up 0 bases, with 10 bases separating them. Germline assignment: CDR1 SGDLS and CDR2 YYNGEE. DNA for the CDR3: TGTGCCAGCAGCGCTCGGGTCAGCTCCTACAATGAGCAGTTCTTC. This sequence encodes CASSARVSSYNEQFF.

This clone was observed a handful of times. This chain joins TRBV19 and TRBJ2-2; no clear D. CDR1 is LNHDA, CDR2 SQIVND, per germline (reference sequence). V lost 1 base, J lost 3 bases, and 3 bases lay in between. The CDR3 runs to 13 residues. DNA of the CDR3: TGTGCCAGTAGTATAGCCCACACCGGGGAGCTGTTTTTT. This gives the protein CASSIAHTGELFF.

The J gene is TRBJ1-2, the V gene TRBV10-3, with 7 bases identical to TRBD1. The V gene end was trimmed by 10 bases and the J gene end by 2 bases; junction bases not matched to a gene: 7. Germline loops: CDR1 ENHRY, CDR2 SYGVKD. This CDR3 has 13 amino acids. The DNA of the CDR3 is TGTGCCACGCCATCGGGACAGAACTATGGCTACACCTTC. Its protein product is CATPSGQNYGYTF.

This chain uses TRBV4-3 with TRBJ2-7; D perhaps matches TRBD2 (7 bases). The CDR3 is made up of 17 amino acids. The ends were cut back, 3 bases at V and 1 base at J, with 19 bases in the middle. Germline V gives CDR1 LGHNA, CDR2 YSLEER. This CDR3 reads CASSHLYRVGGSYEQYF. CDR3 DNA: TGCGCCAGCAGCCATCTATACAGGGTGGGGGGGTCCTACGAGCAGTACTTC.